This T cell receptor (beta chain) was documented in a study of PD-L1 blockade in urothelial cancer. The wider study: Male patients with bladder-origin urothelial cancer numbered about 90% of the 29. Across blood samples, T cells had a median count of about 140,000. As for prior chemotherapy regimens, patients had received 0 to 3.

V gave up 3 bases and J gave up 3 bases; unmatched junction bases: 4. Germline V gene sequence: CDR1 SGHDT, CDR2 YYEEEE. This CDR3 comprises 15 residues. Documented time point: pretreatment peripheral blood. Urothelial carcinoma affected the patients, and it was locally advanced or metastatic. Here immunoSEQ multiplex PCR was the method, and the copy in TCRdb shows in-frame clones only, minus some. The repertoire has about 50,000 clones, approximately 90% of them found once; the top ten carry roughly 14%. This TCR was recovered from a woman aged 60-75 years with urothelial cancer. The sample here was PBMCs, taken around atezolizumab (anti-PD-L1) treatment. The chain carries TRBV5-6 and TRBJ2-2; TRBD2 aligns across 8 bases. CDR3 in DNA: TGTGCCAGCAGCTACTTAGCGGGACACACCGGGGAGCTGTTTTTT. Its protein product is CASSYLAGHTGELFF.